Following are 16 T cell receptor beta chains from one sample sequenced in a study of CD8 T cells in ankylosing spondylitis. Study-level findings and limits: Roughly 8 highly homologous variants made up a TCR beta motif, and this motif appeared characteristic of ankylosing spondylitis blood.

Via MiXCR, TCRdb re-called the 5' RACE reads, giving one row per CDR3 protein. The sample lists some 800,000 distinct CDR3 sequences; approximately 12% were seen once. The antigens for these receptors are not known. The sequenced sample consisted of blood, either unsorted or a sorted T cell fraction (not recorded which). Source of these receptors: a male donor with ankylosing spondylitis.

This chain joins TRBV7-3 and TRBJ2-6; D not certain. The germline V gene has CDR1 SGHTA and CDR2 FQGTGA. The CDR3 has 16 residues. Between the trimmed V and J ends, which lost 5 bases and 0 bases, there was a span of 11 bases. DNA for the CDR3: TGTGCCAGCAGCCTAGGACGGATCTCTGGGGCCAACGTCCTGACTTTC. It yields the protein CASSLGRISGANVLTF.

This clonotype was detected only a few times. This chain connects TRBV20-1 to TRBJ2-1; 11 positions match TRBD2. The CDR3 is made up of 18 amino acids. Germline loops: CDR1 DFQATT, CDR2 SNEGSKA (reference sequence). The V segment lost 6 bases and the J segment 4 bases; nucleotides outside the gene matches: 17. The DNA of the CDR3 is TGCAGTGCCCGCCCGACTAGCGGGACCCCCGTTCCGTACAATGAGCAGTTCTTC. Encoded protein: CSARPTSGTPVPYNEQFF.

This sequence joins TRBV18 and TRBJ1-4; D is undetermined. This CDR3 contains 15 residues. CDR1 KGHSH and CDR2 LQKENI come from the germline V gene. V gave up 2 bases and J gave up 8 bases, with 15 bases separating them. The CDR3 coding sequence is TGTGCCAGCTCACCAAGTCGAACTTCGGACGAAAAACTGTTTTTT. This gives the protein CASSPSRTSDEKLFF.

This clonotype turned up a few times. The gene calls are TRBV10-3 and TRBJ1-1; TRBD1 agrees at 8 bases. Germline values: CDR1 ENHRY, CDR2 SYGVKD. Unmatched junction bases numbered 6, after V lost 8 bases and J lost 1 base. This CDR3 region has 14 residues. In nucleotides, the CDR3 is TGTGCCATCGGCCTCACAGGGGGGAACACTGAAGCTTTCTTT. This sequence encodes CAIGLTGGNTEAFF.

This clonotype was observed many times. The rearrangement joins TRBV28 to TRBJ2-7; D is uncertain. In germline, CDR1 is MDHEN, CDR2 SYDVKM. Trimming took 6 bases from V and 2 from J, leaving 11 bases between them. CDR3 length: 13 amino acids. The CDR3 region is CASSRLQPYEQYF. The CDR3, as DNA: TGTGCCAGCAGCCGACTGCAACCCTACGAGCAGTACTTC.

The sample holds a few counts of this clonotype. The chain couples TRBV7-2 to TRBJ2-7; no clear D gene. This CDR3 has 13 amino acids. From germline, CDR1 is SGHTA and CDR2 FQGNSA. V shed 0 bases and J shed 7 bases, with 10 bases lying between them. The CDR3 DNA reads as TGTGCCAGCAGCTTAGCGCCTACCTTGGAGCAGTACTTC. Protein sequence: CASSLAPTLEQYF.

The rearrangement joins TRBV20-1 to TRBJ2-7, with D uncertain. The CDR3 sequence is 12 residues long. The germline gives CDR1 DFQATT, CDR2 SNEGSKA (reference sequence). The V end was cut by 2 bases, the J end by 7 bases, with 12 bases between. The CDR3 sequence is CSARYPQIEQYF. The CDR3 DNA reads TGCAGTGCTAGATATCCGCAAATTGAGCAGTACTTC.

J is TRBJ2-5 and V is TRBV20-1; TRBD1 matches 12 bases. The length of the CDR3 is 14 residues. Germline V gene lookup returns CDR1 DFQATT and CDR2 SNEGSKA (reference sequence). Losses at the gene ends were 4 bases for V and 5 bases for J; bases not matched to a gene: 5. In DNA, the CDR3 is TGCAGTGCTACCGGGACAGGGGGCGGGGAGACCCAGTACTTC. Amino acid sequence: CSATGTGGGETQYF.

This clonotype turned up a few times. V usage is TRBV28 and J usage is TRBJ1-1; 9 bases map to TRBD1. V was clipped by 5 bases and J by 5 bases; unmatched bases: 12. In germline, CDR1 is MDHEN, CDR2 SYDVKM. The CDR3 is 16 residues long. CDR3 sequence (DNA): TGTGCCAGCAGTCCATACAGCGGGACAGGGAAGACTGAAGCTTTCTTT. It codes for CASSPYSGTGKTEAFF.

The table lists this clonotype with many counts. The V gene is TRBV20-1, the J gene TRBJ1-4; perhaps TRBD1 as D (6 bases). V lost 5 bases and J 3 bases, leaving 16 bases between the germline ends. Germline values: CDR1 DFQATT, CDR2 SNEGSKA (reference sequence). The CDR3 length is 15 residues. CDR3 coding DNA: TGCAGTGCTTATAGCACAGGGAGGGCTAATGAAAAACTGTTTTTT. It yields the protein CSAYSTGRANEKLFF.

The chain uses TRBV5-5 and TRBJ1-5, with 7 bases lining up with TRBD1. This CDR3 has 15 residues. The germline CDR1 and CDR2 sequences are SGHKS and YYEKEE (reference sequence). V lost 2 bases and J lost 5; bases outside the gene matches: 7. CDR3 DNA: TGTGCCAGCAGCTTTGACAGGGCTGGCTATCAGCCCCAGCATTTT. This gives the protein CASSFDRAGYQPQHF.

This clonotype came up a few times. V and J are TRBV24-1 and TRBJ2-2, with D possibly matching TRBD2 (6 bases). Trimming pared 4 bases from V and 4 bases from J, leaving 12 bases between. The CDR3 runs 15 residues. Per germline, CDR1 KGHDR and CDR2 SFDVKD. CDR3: CATSDRGLTTGELFF. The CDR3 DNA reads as TGTGCCACCAGTGACCGGGGACTCACCACCGGGGAGCTGTTTTTT.

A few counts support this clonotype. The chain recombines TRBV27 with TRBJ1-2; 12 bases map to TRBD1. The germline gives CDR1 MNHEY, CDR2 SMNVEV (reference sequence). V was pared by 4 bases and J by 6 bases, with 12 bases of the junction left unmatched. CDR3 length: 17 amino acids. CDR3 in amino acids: CASSYMGDRGRNDGYTF. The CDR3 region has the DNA TGTGCCAGCAGTTACATGGGGGACAGGGGGCGAAATGATGGCTACACCTTC.

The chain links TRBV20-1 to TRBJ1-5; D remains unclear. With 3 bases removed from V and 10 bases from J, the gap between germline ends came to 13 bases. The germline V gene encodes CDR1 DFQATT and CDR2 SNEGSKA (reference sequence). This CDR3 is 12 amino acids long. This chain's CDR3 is CSASDPQEPQHF. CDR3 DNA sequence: TGCAGTGCTAGCGATCCCCAGGAACCCCAGCATTTT.

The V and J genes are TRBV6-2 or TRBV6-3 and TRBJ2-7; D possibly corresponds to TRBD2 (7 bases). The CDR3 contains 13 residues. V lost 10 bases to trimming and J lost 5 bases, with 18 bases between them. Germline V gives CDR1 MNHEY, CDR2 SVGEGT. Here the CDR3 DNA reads TGTGCCACCCGGGGGGCCTGGGACGACGAGCAGTACTTC. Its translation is CATRGAWDDEQYF.

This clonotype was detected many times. Here the CDR3 reads CASSLVQVGEQYF. CDR3 nucleotides: TGCGCCAGCAGCTTGGTGCAGGTAGGCGAGCAGTACTTC. The chain joins TRBV5-1 to TRBJ2-7; D is unclear. Germline CDR1 reads SGHRS; CDR2 reads YFSETQ. Trimming stripped 0 bases from V and 6 bases from J, with 10 bases between. The CDR3 runs 13 residues.